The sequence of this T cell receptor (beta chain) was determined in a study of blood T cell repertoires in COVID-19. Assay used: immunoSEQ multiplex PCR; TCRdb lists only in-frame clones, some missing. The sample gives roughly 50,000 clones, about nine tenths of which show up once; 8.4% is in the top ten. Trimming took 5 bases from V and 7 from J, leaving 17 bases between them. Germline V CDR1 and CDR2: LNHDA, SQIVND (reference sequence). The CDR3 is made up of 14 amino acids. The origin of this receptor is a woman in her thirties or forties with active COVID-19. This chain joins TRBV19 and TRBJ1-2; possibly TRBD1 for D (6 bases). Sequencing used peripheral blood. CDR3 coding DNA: TGTGCCAGTAGTCCCGACAGGAGGTCACGTGGCTACACCTTC. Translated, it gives CASSPDRRSRGYTF.